These 29 T cell receptor beta chains were all obtained from the same sample, sequenced in a study of cytomegalovirus exposure and HLA in healthy donors (dated by TCRdb to 2015 to 2018). Library method: the immunoSEQ multiplex PCR assay. The multiplex PCR relied on a mix of 60 forward primers for TCR Vbeta segments and 13 reverse primers for TCR Jbeta segments. TCRdb stores this immuneACCESS table with in-frame sequences only. Part of the clones is absent; in the studies checked, under half of the shortfall reflects unresolved V genes, and no reason is known for the rest. The sample includes some 97,000 clones, with roughly four fifths observed a single time. 13% to 15% of the sample goes to the ten largest clones. Sequences were obtained from PBMCs. These receptors came from a male donor in good health and CMV-seropositive.

V usage is TRBV6-6 and J usage is TRBJ1-5; D gene ambiguous. Trimming took off 8 bases at V and 1 base at J, with 9 bases between the two ends. CDR3 length: 13 residues. From germline, CDR1 is MNHNY and CDR2 SVGAGI (reference sequence). The CDR3 DNA follows: TGTGCCAGCGTTTATTTGAGCAATCAGCCCCAGCATTTT. This gives the protein CASVYLSNQPQHF.

J is TRBJ1-6 and V is TRBV4-2, with D perhaps TRBD1 (6 bases). CDR1 and CDR2 from the germline V gene are LGHNA and YNFKEQ. The CDR3 length is 16 residues. With 0 bases removed from V and 5 bases from J, the gap between germline ends came to 11 bases. The CDR3 loop is CASSQERQANNSPLHF. CDR3 nucleotide sequence: TGTGCCAGCAGCCAAGAAAGACAGGCGAATAATTCACCCCTCCACTTT.

CDR3 in amino acids: CASSVAMASGGETQYF. The CDR3 DNA reads as TGTGCCAGCAGCGTAGCTATGGCTAGCGGGGGAGAGACCCAGTACTTC. The chain has TRBV9 and TRBJ2-5; 10 nucleotides align to TRBD2. Germline V lookup: CDR1 SGDLS, CDR2 YYNGEE. With 0 bases clipped from V and 4 bases from J, the junction kept 6 bases outside the gene matches. The CDR3 has 16 amino acids.

This clone was counted only a few times. The gene calls are TRBV11-2 and TRBJ2-7; no clear D. V lost 7 bases and J 5 bases, leaving 18 bases between the germline ends. CDR1 is SGHAT, CDR2 FQNNGV, per germline. The CDR3 has 14 residues. CDR3 residues: CASTQSGVTNEQYF. The DNA of the CDR3 is TGTGCCAGCACCCAATCCGGAGTTACCAACGAGCAGTACTTC.

J is TRBJ1-3 and V is TRBV5-1; D is unresolved. V lost 0 bases and J 0 bases, leaving 10 bases between the germline ends. This CDR3 contains 16 residues. From germline, CDR1 is SGHRS and CDR2 YFSETQ. CDR3 DNA: TGCGCCAGCAGCTTGGATAGCCCTAGCTCTGGAAACACCATATATTTT. It translates to CASSLDSPSSGNTIYF.

The chain recombines TRBV25-1 with TRBJ1-2, with 12 bases lining up with TRBD1. V was clipped by 3 bases and J by 6 bases; unmatched bases: 8. Germline CDR1 is MGHDK and CDR2 is SYGVNS. The CDR3 totals 16 residues. In DNA form, the CDR3 reads TGTGCCAGCAGTGATCCCGGGACAGGGGGCGGAAATGGCTACACCTTC. Residues: CASSDPGTGGGNGYTF.

This rearrangement joins TRBV7-8 to TRBJ2-2, with a tentative D call TRBD1 (6 bases). Germline V gene lookup returns CDR1 SGHVS and CDR2 FQNEAQ. The germline V and J ends were trimmed by 5 bases and 6 bases, with 10 bases remaining between them. The CDR3 length is 13 residues. CDR3 residues: CASSPPGAGELFF. The CDR3 DNA is TGTGCCAGCAGCCCGCCAGGGGCCGGGGAGCTGTTTTTT.

The rearrangement joins TRBV19 to TRBJ1-1; D not certain. The V gene lost 7 bases and the J gene lost 7 bases, with 19 bases spanning the gap. This CDR3 comprises 14 residues. Per the germline V gene, CDR1 is LNHDA and CDR2 is SQIVND (reference sequence). The CDR3 DNA follows: TGTGCCAGTATTGAGGTGATAGGAAAGTATGAAGCTTTCTTT. Amino acid sequence: CASIEVIGKYEAFF.

The sample holds a few counts of this clone. This sequence joins TRBV9 and TRBJ2-2; D call uncertain. The CDR3 loop spans 14 amino acids. Trimming cost V 0 bases and J 1 base, with 4 bases left between them. Germline loops: CDR1 SGDLS, CDR2 YYNGEE. The CDR3 loop reads CASSVGENTGELFF. The CDR3 bases are TGTGCCAGCAGCGTAGGAGAGAACACCGGGGAGCTGTTTTTT.

With regard to this clone: The sample has other DNA sequences that encode this CDR3 too. The chain's CDR3 is CASSQDLAGGPDTQYF. In DNA form, the CDR3 reads TGTGCCAGCAGCCAAGATCTAGCGGGGGGGCCAGATACGCAGTATTTT. This sequence joins TRBV4-2 and TRBJ2-3; 12 positions match TRBD2. V shed 0 bases, J shed 4 bases, and the junction held 2 bases outside the gene matches. CDR3 length: 16 residues. The germline CDR1 and CDR2 sequences are LGHNA and YNFKEQ.

This clone was seen a single time. The V call is TRBV2, the J call TRBJ1-6; D is ambiguous. Between the trimmed V and J ends, which lost 3 bases and 5 bases, there was a span of 8 bases. Per germline, CDR1 SNHLY and CDR2 FYNNEI. The CDR3 length is 14 residues. CDR3 nucleotides: TGTGCCAGCAGTGACAGCAGGAATAATTCACCCCTCCACTTT. It specifies CASSDSRNNSPLHF.

The CDR3 DNA follows: TGTGCCAGCAGCCAAGATCGGCGGGTCCGCAATGAGCAGTTCTTC. Protein: CASSQDRRVRNEQFF. The V gene is TRBV14, the J gene TRBJ2-1, with a tentative D call TRBD2 (5 bases). Germline lookup yields CDR1 SGHDN and CDR2 FVKESK. The V gene lost 0 bases and the J gene lost 6 bases, with 12 bases spanning the gap. CDR3 length: 15 amino acids. Combining the CDR3 with reference TRBV14 and TRBJ2-1 gives the whole variable domain EAGVTQFPSHSVIEKGQTVTLRCDPISGHDNLYWYRRVMGKEIKFLLHFVKESKQDESGMPNNRFLAERTGGTYSTLKVQPAELEDSGVYFCASSQDRRVRNEQFFGPGTRLTVL.

The rearrangement uses TRBV4-2 and TRBJ2-7; perhaps TRBD1 as D (6 bases). Germline V gene data show CDR1 as LGHNA and CDR2 as YNFKEQ. The CDR3 consists of 15 residues. V was trimmed by 0 bases and J by 2 bases, leaving 11 bases between them. CDR3 coding DNA: TGTGCCAGCAGCCAAGATGGGACACCTACCTACGAGCAGTACTTC. This codes for CASSQDGTPTYEQYF.

The chain couples TRBV5-1 to TRBJ1-6; 7 positions match TRBD1. The CDR3 totals 15 residues. V trimming: 4 bases; J trimming: 5 bases; junction bases outside the gene matches: 6. The germline V gene encodes CDR1 SGHRS and CDR2 YFSETQ. This chain's CDR3 is CASSDSGGHNSPLHF. CDR3 nucleotide sequence: TGCGCCAGCAGCGACTCAGGGGGTCATAATTCACCCCTCCACTTT.

CDR3 coding DNA: TGTGCCAGCAGTGGGACAGGGGCCCTCCGTGGCTATAATTCACCCCTCCACTTT. As protein: CASSGTGALRGYNSPLHF. The chain links TRBV6-1 to TRBJ1-6, with 9 bases identical to TRBD1. There are 18 residues in the CDR3. Germline CDR1 reads MNHNS; CDR2 reads SASEGT. With V trimmed by 4 bases and J by 3 bases, 10 bases remained unmatched.

The chain carries TRBV6-5 and TRBJ2-7; 11 nucleotides line up with TRBD2. The CDR3 runs to 15 residues. Per germline, CDR1 MNHEY and CDR2 SVGAGI. With V trimmed by 5 bases and J by 2 bases, 5 bases remained unmatched. In DNA form, the CDR3 reads TGTGCCAGCAGTACTGGGACTAGCGGTGCCTACGAGCAGTACTTC. It encodes CASSTGTSGAYEQYF.

The chain couples TRBV28 to TRBJ1-2; TRBD1 is a possible D gene (6 bases). Germline CDR1 is MDHEN and CDR2 is SYDVKM. This CDR3 is built from 15 residues. Trimming removed 2 bases from V and 4 bases from J, with 14 bases in between. CDR3 DNA: TGTGCCAGCAGTTTAGGGGGAGGGGGGGGCTATGGCTACACCTTC. The encoded protein is CASSLGGGGGYGYTF.

The J gene is TRBJ2-7, the V gene TRBV6-1, with D perhaps matching TRBD1 (6 bases). V shed 4 bases and J shed 3 bases, with 19 bases lying between them. CDR1 is MNHNS and CDR2 is SASEGT in the germline V gene. CDR3 length: 16 amino acids. CDR3 region: CASSVQGLTLYYEQYF. CDR3 DNA sequence: TGTGCCAGCAGTGTACAGGGCCTGACCCTATACTACGAGCAGTACTTC.

The chain recombines TRBV4-2 with TRBJ1-3, with unresolved D. V was cut by 1 base and J by 0 bases, with 10 bases left in between. Germline-derived CDR1 and CDR2 are LGHNA and YNFKEQ. The CDR3 spans 16 residues. The CDR3 region has the DNA TGTGCCAGCAGCCAAGTGGCCACCAGCTCTGGAAACACCATATATTTT. This codes for CASSQVATSSGNTIYF.

The V gene is TRBV11-3, the J gene TRBJ1-4, with 7 bases lining up with TRBD1. The germline V gene encodes CDR1 SGHNT and CDR2 YENEEA. The CDR3 length is 14 residues. Germline trimming cut 3 bases from V and 5 bases from J; bases unmatched to any gene: 3. The CDR3 here is CASSFADRNEKLFF. The CDR3 nucleotides are TGTGCCAGCAGCTTCGCGGACAGGAATGAAAAACTGTTTTTT. Using reference TRBV11-3 and TRBJ1-4 for the parts outside the CDR3, the full variable domain is EAGVVQSPRYKIIEKKQPVAFWCNPISGHNTLYWYLQNLGQGPELLIRYENEEAVDDSQLPKDRFSAERLKGVDSTLKIQPAELGDSAVYLCASSFADRNEKLFFGSGTQLSVL.

V gene TRBV5-1 combines with J gene TRBJ2-3; 13 nucleotides align to TRBD2. Trimming at V came to 4 bases and at J to 6 bases, leaving 5 bases not matched to a gene. This CDR3 has 15 residues. Germline V CDR1 and CDR2: SGHRS, YFSETQ. CDR3 sequence (DNA): TGCGCCAGCAGCAGTACTAGCGGGGGGGCTGATACGCAGTATTTT. It yields the protein CASSSTSGGADTQYF.

This clone was seen just once. V usage is TRBV5-1 and J usage is TRBJ2-3, with TRBD1 matching 7 bases. Germline CDR1 SGHRS, CDR2 YFSETQ. The CDR3 extends over 15 amino acids. V lost 3 bases to trimming and J lost 2 bases; unmatched junction nucleotides: 6. The CDR3 loop is CASSWAGTATDTQYF. The CDR3 DNA is TGCGCCAGCAGCTGGGCCGGGACAGCCACAGATACGCAGTATTTT.

The rearrangement joins TRBV4-2 to TRBJ1-5; 7 bases are shared with TRBD1. Trimming removed 5 bases from V and 2 bases from J; junction bases left unmatched: 3. CDR1 is LGHNA, CDR2 YNFKEQ, per germline. The CDR3 totals 14 residues. CDR3 DNA: TGTGCCAGCAGCAGACAGGGCGGCAATCAGCCCCAGCATTTT. Translation gives CASSRQGGNQPQHF.

This clone was picked up a small number of times. V usage is TRBV29-1 and J usage is TRBJ1-3; a possible D gene is TRBD1 (5 bases). V was trimmed by 6 bases and J by 8 bases, leaving 11 bases between them. CDR3 size: 11 residues. Germline values: CDR1 SQVTM, CDR2 ANQGSEA. The CDR3 coding sequence is TGCAGCGTAGACGGGGGGGACACCATATATTTT. Amino acid sequence: CSVDGGDTIYF.

The rearrangement uses TRBV5-8 and TRBJ2-7, with 8 nucleotides matching TRBD2. CDR1 SGHTS and CDR2 YDEGEE come from the germline V gene. The CDR3 totals 15 residues. Trimming took 0 bases from V and 4 from J; bases not matched to a gene: 6. CDR3 in DNA: TGTGCCAGCAGCTTGGAGGGACTAGGGATTTACGAGCAGTACTTC. It is translated as CASSLEGLGIYEQYF.

The chain's CDR3 is CASSVATGTNYGYTF. DNA for the CDR3: TGTGCCAGCAGCGTAGCTACAGGGACTAACTATGGCTACACCTTC. The rearrangement links TRBV9 to TRBJ1-2; possibly TRBD1 for D (6 bases). Germline-derived CDR1 and CDR2 are SGDLS and YYNGEE. This CDR3 contains 15 residues. V shed 0 bases and J shed 0 bases, with 9 bases lying between them.

The chain uses TRBV4-3 and TRBJ2-1; D perhaps matches TRBD2 (7 bases). This CDR3 is built from 13 residues. Germline values: CDR1 LGHNA, CDR2 YSLEER. The V end was cut by 5 bases, the J end by 11 bases, with 16 bases between. The CDR3 reads CASSSSGGRQQFF. Here the CDR3 DNA reads TGCGCCAGCAGCTCCTCCGGGGGGCGCCAGCAGTTCTTC.

V gene TRBV11-2 combines with J gene TRBJ2-7; 7 bases fit TRBD1. CDR3 length: 18 amino acids. V trimming: 2 bases; J trimming: 2 bases; junction bases outside the gene matches: 15. Germline V gives CDR1 SGHAT, CDR2 FQNNGV. CDR3 DNA: TGTGCCAGCAGCTTATATCAATTTCGCCCGGACAGGCCCTACGAGCAGTACTTC. It encodes CASSLYQFRPDRPYEQYF.

In regard to this clone: The junction shows a germline mismatch at one end, possibly a read error. This sequence joins TRBV29-1 and TRBJ1-2; the D gene is possibly TRBD1 (6 bases). The CDR3 is 13 residues long. CDR1 is SQVTM and CDR2 is ANQGSEA in the germline V gene. The CDR3 DNA reads TGCAGCGTAGAAGACAGGAAATTCTATGGCTACACCTTC. Translating it yields CSVEDRKFYGYTF.